The 21 T cell receptor beta chains in this list originate from one sample, sequenced in a study of memory CD4+ T cells and cytomegalovirus serostatus. Clones were sequenced by immunoSEQ multiplex PCR, and TCRdb holds only the in-frame ones, with some missing. Here the sample spans about 50,000 clones, about three quarters being singletons. The sort gate was single viable CD3+CD4+CD8-CD45RO+ cells for memory CD4+ T cells. Specimen: memory CD4+ T cells from blood. Receptor source: an adult in good health and CMV-seronegative.

This clone was seen a handful of times. The chain uses TRBV4-3 and TRBJ2-3; weak D call: TRBD2 (6 bases). CDR1 and CDR2 (germline): LGHNA, YSLEER. Trimming removed 0 bases from V and 1 base from J, with 14 bases in between. This CDR3 has 17 amino acids. The CDR3 spells CASSQDQEGLGTDTQYF. The CDR3 DNA is TGCGCCAGCAGCCAAGATCAGGAGGGGCTGGGCACAGATACGCAGTATTTT.

The chain uses TRBV5-1 and TRBJ2-3; 8 nucleotides agree with TRBD2. CDR3 length equals 15 residues. V shed 1 base and J 8 bases; nucleotides not matched to a gene: 9. Germline V gene lookup returns CDR1 SGHRS and CDR2 YFSETQ. CDR3 sequence reads: CASSLNTGGPGTQYF. For the CDR3, the DNA is TGCGCCAGCAGCTTGAACACGGGGGGGCCGGGTACGCAGTATTTT. Variable domain in full (rest from reference TRBV5-1 and TRBJ2-3): KAGVTQTPRYLIKTRGQQVTLSCSPISGHRSVSWYQQTPGQGLQFLFEYFSETQRNKGNFPGRFSGRQFSNSRSEMNVSTLELGDSALYLCASSLNTGGPGTQYFGPGTRLTVL.

The CDR3 sequence is CASSLEGQGWKPQHF. CDR3 sequence (DNA): TGTGCCAGCAGCTTAGAGGGACAGGGTTGGAAGCCCCAGCATTTT. V and J are TRBV7-8 and TRBJ1-5, with TRBD1 matching 9 bases. The V and J ends lost 1 base and 8 bases, in that order; junction bases with no gene match: 6. The CDR3 covers 15 residues. The germline V gene encodes CDR1 SGHVS and CDR2 FQNEAQ.

The chain employs TRBV12-5 and TRBJ2-2; D uncertain. The CDR3 loop spans 13 amino acids. In germline, CDR1 is LGHNT, CDR2 FRNRAP. The V gene lost 8 bases and the J gene lost 1 base, with 8 bases spanning the gap. Here the CDR3 reads CASLRENTGELFF. The CDR3 nucleotides are TGTGCTAGTCTAAGGGAGAACACCGGGGAGCTGTTTTTT. The entire variable domain, with the rest obtained from reference TRBV12-5 and TRBJ2-2, is as follows: DARVTQTPRHKVTEMGQEVTMRCQPILGHNTVFWYRQTMMQGLELLAYFRNRAPLDDSGMPKDRFSAEMPDATLATLKIQPSEPRDSAVYFCASLRENTGELFFGEGSRLTVL.

The J gene is TRBJ2-7, the V gene TRBV6-9; weak D call: TRBD2 (5 bases). V lost 2 bases and J lost 0, with 20 bases in between. Germline V lookup: CDR1 MNHGY, CDR2 SVAAGI. The CDR3 length is 18 residues. The CDR3 protein is CASSYSGRTGRGSYEQYF. CDR3 DNA: TGTGCCAGCAGTTATAGCGGTCGTACCGGACGGGGCTCCTACGAGCAGTACTTC.

V gene TRBV27 combines with J gene TRBJ2-7; a weak D match, TRBD1 (6 bases). V gave up 8 bases and J gave up 5 bases, with 22 bases separating them. Germline V lookup: CDR1 MNHEY, CDR2 SMNVEV (reference sequence). The CDR3 contains 15 residues. CDR3 coding DNA: TGTGCCAGCGGAAACCGGGACACGAGTTTCGACGAGCAGTACTTC. Translating it yields CASGNRDTSFDEQYF.

This sequence joins TRBV14 and TRBJ1-2; 8 nucleotides line up with TRBD1. The CDR3 has 15 amino acids. Germline V gene data show CDR1 as SGHDN and CDR2 as FVKESK. Losses at the gene ends were 5 bases for V and 5 bases for J; bases not matched to a gene: 10. CDR3: CASSSRTGKGYGYTF. The CDR3 region has the DNA TGTGCCAGCAGCTCGCGGACAGGGAAGGGGTATGGCTACACCTTC.

This chain uses TRBV6-5 with TRBJ2-7; D is undetermined. Looked up from germline, CDR1 is MNHEY and CDR2 is SVGAGI. V lost 0 bases and J lost 3, with 6 bases in between. The CDR3 is made up of 13 amino acids. CDR3 in amino acids: CASSYSFGYEQYF. Here the CDR3 DNA reads TGTGCCAGCAGTTACTCTTTCGGCTACGAGCAGTACTTC.

The V and J genes are TRBV7-9 and TRBJ2-3; 8 nucleotides align to TRBD2. The junction had 11 bases not matched to a gene; V was cut back by 2 bases and J by 4 bases. Germline CDR1 reads SEHNR; CDR2 reads FQNEAQ (reference sequence). The CDR3 spans 17 residues. The CDR3 bases are TGTGCCAGCAGCTTAATCGGGACTAGATATGATTCAGATACGCAGTATTTT. As protein: CASSLIGTRYDSDTQYF.

The J gene is TRBJ1-2, the V gene TRBV18; TRBD1 agrees at 7 bases. The CDR3 runs to 16 residues. The V and J ends lost 0 bases and 0 bases, in that order; junction bases with no gene match: 4. The germline V gene has CDR1 KGHSH and CDR2 LQKENI. In nucleotides, the CDR3 is TGTGCCAGCTCACCACCGGGACAGACTTCTAACTATGGCTACACCTTC. Its protein product is CASSPPGQTSNYGYTF. Based on the CDR3 plus reference TRBV18 and TRBJ1-2, the full variable domain is NAGVMQNPRHLVRRRGQEARLRCSPMKGHSHVYWYRQLPEEGLKFMVYLQKENIIDESGMPKERFSAEFPKEGPSILRIQQVVRGDSAAYFCASSPPGQTSNYGYTFGSGTRLTVV.

This sequence joins TRBV7-2 and TRBJ1-4; a weak D match, TRBD1 (5 bases). Germline V gene sequence: CDR1 SGHTA, CDR2 FQGNSA. This CDR3 is 16 amino acids long. V was trimmed by 3 bases and J by 3 bases, leaving 14 bases between them. The CDR3 DNA sequence: TGTGCCAGCAGCTTGTACTTGACGGGGGCTAATGAAAAACTGTTTTTT. As protein: CASSLYLTGANEKLFF.

The gene calls are TRBV7-3 and TRBJ1-1; tentatively, D is TRBD1 (6 bases). With 1 base removed from V and 5 bases from J, the gap between germline ends came to 11 bases. This CDR3 is 14 amino acids long. Germline V gene lookup returns CDR1 SGHTA and CDR2 FQGTGA. CDR3 DNA: TGTGCCAGCAGCTTAATCCCGGGGGCGACTGAAGCTTTCTTT. It encodes CASSLIPGATEAFF.

The rearrangement links TRBV5-1 to TRBJ2-3, with TRBD2 matching 8 bases. Germline CDR1 is SGHRS and CDR2 is YFSETQ. This CDR3 has 13 amino acids. Germline trimming cut 4 bases from V and 6 bases from J; bases unmatched to any gene: 4. CDR3 nucleotide sequence: TGCGCCAGCAGCCGGGGGGGATCGGATACGCAGTATTTT. The encoded protein is CASSRGGSDTQYF.

The chain couples TRBV19 to TRBJ2-2; 7 nucleotides agree with TRBD1. J gave up 1 base and V 8 bases, and 13 bases lay outside the gene matches. The CDR3 sequence is 17 residues long. Germline V CDR1 and CDR2: LNHDA, SQIVND (reference sequence). CDR3 protein: CASQRQGLTLNTGELFF. For the CDR3, the DNA is TGTGCCAGTCAGAGACAGGGCCTCACCCTGAACACCGGGGAGCTGTTTTTT.

The gene calls are TRBV30 and TRBJ1-5; D gene ambiguous. The germline CDR1 and CDR2 sequences are GTSNPN and SVGIG (reference sequence). The V and J ends lost 0 bases and 0 bases respectively, with 15 bases between them. This CDR3 contains 17 residues. The CDR3 nucleotides read TGTGCCTGGAGTGTACCGGCCATGGGGTATAGCAATCAGCCCCAGCATTTT. Protein: CAWSVPAMGYSNQPQHF.

The V gene is TRBV29-1, the J gene TRBJ1-2; TRBD1 might be the D (5 bases). The CDR3 runs 14 residues. V was trimmed by 3 bases and J by 4 bases, leaving 15 bases between them. Looked up from germline, CDR1 is SQVTM and CDR2 is ANQGSEA. CDR3 loop: CSVEIPGLSYGYTF. For the CDR3, the DNA is TGCAGCGTTGAGATCCCGGGACTGAGCTATGGCTACACCTTC.

The rearrangement uses TRBV5-1 and TRBJ1-2; D uncertain. This CDR3 has 15 amino acids. The V end was cut by 4 bases, the J end by 4 bases, with 17 bases between. Germline loops: CDR1 SGHRS, CDR2 YFSETQ. In nucleotides, the CDR3 is TGCGCCAGCAGCCTGGAGGGATCGCCTTCCTATGGCTACACCTTC. Its protein is CASSLEGSPSYGYTF.

CDR3 sequence: CASSLATGRRAGELFF. CDR3 bases: TGTGCCAGCAGCTTGGCGACAGGGCGGCGGGCCGGGGAGCTGTTTTTT. The rearrangement joins TRBV9 to TRBJ2-2, with 7 bases identical to TRBD1. V was clipped by 4 bases and J by 6 bases; unmatched bases: 12. This CDR3 has 16 residues. Germline V gene lookup returns CDR1 SGDLS and CDR2 YYNGEE.

In this sample, this clone turned up a few times. The rearrangement uses TRBV9 and TRBJ1-1, with no clear D. The CDR3 loop spans 14 amino acids. With 1 base removed from V and 4 bases from J, the gap between germline ends came to 11 bases. Germline V gives CDR1 SGDLS, CDR2 YYNGEE. CDR3: CASSVMGMGTEAFF. The CDR3 coding sequence is TGTGCCAGCAGCGTAATGGGGATGGGCACTGAAGCTTTCTTT.

The rearrangement joins TRBV5-1 to TRBJ2-5; D is unresolved. V gave up 2 bases and J gave up 2 bases, with 10 bases separating them. Germline CDR1 reads SGHRS; CDR2 reads YFSETQ. The CDR3 totals 14 residues. CDR3 nucleotides: TGCGCCAGCAGCTTCTCGCGGATACAAGAGACCCAGTACTTC. As protein: CASSFSRIQETQYF. The full variable domain, with the rest looked up from reference TRBV5-1 and TRBJ2-5, is KAGVTQTPRYLIKTRGQQVTLSCSPISGHRSVSWYQQTPGQGLQFLFEYFSETQRNKGNFPGRFSGRQFSNSRSEMNVSTLELGDSALYLCASSFSRIQETQYFGPGTRLLVL.

This chain links TRBV14 with TRBJ2-1; TRBD2 matches 7 bases. V was clipped by 0 bases and J by 7 bases; unmatched bases: 15. The CDR3 is 18 residues long. Germline V lookup: CDR1 SGHDN, CDR2 FVKESK. DNA of the CDR3: TGTGCCAGCAGCCAAGACAACCCCAGCGGGGTCGTTGGGAATGAGCAGTTCTTC. Its protein is CASSQDNPSGVVGNEQFF.